The 21 T cell receptor beta chains below all came from one sample that was sequenced in a study of radiation and T cells in renal cell carcinoma (dated by TCRdb to the early 2020s). Library method: the immunoSEQ multiplex PCR assay. In its TCRdb copy, this immuneACCESS table keeps in-frame sequences only and misses some clones. Where compared with another copy, unresolved V genes explain less than half of these, and the others have no known cause. For this sample the table gives approximately 90,000 clones, of which 75% to 90% were detected only once. The top ten constitute about 7.9% of the sample. According to the study, the label for this sample's time point signals: baseline pretreatment blood. Sample treatment or condition, as interpreted from the label and publication: 15 Gy SBRT to primary tumor, nephrectomy 4 weeks later. The sample was blood, taken from a patient whose treatment included radiotherapy and nephrectomy. The receptors here all came from a man aged 45-60 years with renal cell carcinoma.

The chain carries TRBV30 and TRBJ1-1; D gene unclear. The CDR3 is 11 residues long. CDR1 and CDR2 from the germline V gene are GTSNPN and SVGIG (reference sequence). The V end was cut by 3 bases, the J end by 6 bases, with 8 bases between. The CDR3 region is CAWSGEPEAFF. The CDR3 coding sequence is TGTGCCTGGAGCGGGGAACCTGAAGCTTTCTTT.

The rearrangement uses TRBV7-9 and TRBJ1-5; 9 bases align to TRBD1. This CDR3 has 15 residues. The germline CDR1 and CDR2 sequences are SEHNR and FQNEAQ (reference sequence). The V and J ends lost 0 bases and 4 bases, in that order; junction bases with no gene match: 1. This chain's CDR3 is CASSLAGTGNQPQHF. DNA of the CDR3: TGTGCCAGCAGCTTAGCCGGGACAGGGAATCAGCCCCAGCATTTT.

The gene calls are TRBV29-1 and TRBJ2-1; 10 bases are shared with TRBD1. This CDR3 has 12 residues. With V trimmed by 6 bases and J by 9 bases, 5 bases remained unmatched. CDR1 and CDR2 (germline): SQVTM, ANQGSEA. The DNA for the CDR3 is TGCAGCGTAGGGACAGGGGATGGTGAGCAGTTCTTC. Its translation is CSVGTGDGEQFF.

The rearrangement joins TRBV5-4 to TRBJ1-2; the D is unclear. Trimming took 4 bases from V and 2 from J, leaving 9 bases between them. CDR1 and CDR2 (germline): SGHNT, YYREEE (reference sequence). This CDR3 comprises 13 residues. CDR3 amino acids: CASSPDGNYGYTF. The CDR3 DNA follows: TGTGCCAGCAGCCCCGATGGGAACTATGGCTACACCTTC.

The V gene is TRBV14, the J gene TRBJ1-1, with D tentatively TRBD1 (6 bases). The germline V and J ends were trimmed by 4 bases and 4 bases, with 16 bases remaining between them. This CDR3 spans 15 amino acids. The germline CDR1 and CDR2 sequences are SGHDN and FVKESK. Here the CDR3 reads CASSPLLKGGTEAFF. DNA for the CDR3: TGTGCCAGCAGCCCCTTACTCAAAGGGGGCACTGAAGCTTTCTTT.

The J gene is TRBJ1-4, the V gene TRBV7-2; D call uncertain. V dropped 1 base and J dropped 5 bases, with 8 bases sitting between them. CDR1 and CDR2 from the germline V gene are SGHTA and FQGNSA. CDR3 length equals 14 residues. The CDR3, as DNA: TGTGCCAGCAGCTTAGGAGGGATCAATGAAAAACTGTTTTTT. Its translation is CASSLGGINEKLFF.

The CDR3 loop reads CSATDSSTNEKLFF. The CDR3, as DNA: TGCAGCGCTACGGACAGCTCAACTAATGAAAAACTGTTTTTT. The V and J genes are TRBV29-1 and TRBJ1-4, with a possible D match to TRBD1 (6 bases). V was pared by 7 bases and J by 0 bases, with 12 bases between. Per germline, CDR1 SQVTM and CDR2 ANQGSEA. The length of the CDR3 is 14 residues.

The chain recombines TRBV30 with TRBJ1-3, with D perhaps TRBD1 (5 bases). Germline CDR1 GTSNPN, CDR2 SVGIG (reference sequence). The germline V and J ends were trimmed by 0 bases and 5 bases, with 14 bases remaining between them. This CDR3 contains 15 residues. CDR3 nucleotide sequence: TGTGCCTGGAGTGTATGGGGGGGAATGAGAAACACCATATATTTT. It specifies CAWSVWGGMRNTIYF. Looking up the rest from reference TRBV30 and TRBJ1-3 gives the full variable domain: SQTIHQWPATLVQPVGSPLSLECTVEGTSNPNLYWYRQAAGRGLQLLFYSVGIGQISSEVPQNLSASRPQDRQFILSSKKLLLSDSGFYLCAWSVWGGMRNTIYFGEGSWLTVV.

The chain has TRBV19 and TRBJ1-5; no clear D. V was shortened by 5 bases and J by 2 bases, with 13 bases between the two germline ends. CDR3 length: 15 residues. Germline V CDR1 and CDR2: LNHDA, SQIVND (reference sequence). The CDR3 nucleotides are TGTGCCAGTAGTCCCCCCAAAATACGCAATCAGCCCCAGCATTTT. Residues: CASSPPKIRNQPQHF.

This chain links TRBV7-2 with TRBJ1-3; tentative D call: TRBD1 (6 bases). Germline CDR1 SGHTA, CDR2 FQGNSA. The CDR3 contains 15 residues. Trimming stripped 3 bases from V and 3 bases from J, with 12 bases between. The CDR3 sequence is CASSFSGTLGNTIYF. The DNA for the CDR3 is TGTGCCAGCAGCTTTTCCGGGACACTTGGAAACACCATATATTTT.

The gene calls are TRBV28 and TRBJ2-5, with D unresolved. Germline-derived CDR1 and CDR2 are MDHEN and SYDVKM. The CDR3 covers 14 residues. Between the trimmed V and J ends, which lost 3 bases and 4 bases, there was a span of 12 bases. The DNA of the CDR3 is TGTGCCAGCAGTTTGGGTGGGAAGAGAGAGACCCAGTACTTC. This translates into CASSLGGKRETQYF.

The V call is TRBV7-9, the J call TRBJ1-2; tentatively, D is TRBD1 (6 bases). V was clipped by 1 base and J by 4 bases, with 13 bases between them. CDR3 size: 15 residues. Germline V CDR1 and CDR2: SEHNR, FQNEAQ (reference sequence). The CDR3 nucleotides are TGTGCCAGCAGCTTAGGTGGCAGAGGGGGCTATGGCTACACCTTC. Its protein is CASSLGGRGGYGYTF.

The chain couples TRBV7-8 to TRBJ2-3; 14 nucleotides match TRBD2. V trimming: 5 bases; J trimming: 11 bases; junction bases outside the gene matches: 9. CDR3 length: 15 amino acids. Germline V gene data show CDR1 as SGHVS and CDR2 as FQNEAQ. CDR3 bases: TGTGCCAGCAGCCAGAGGCGACTAGCGGGAGGGGTGCAGTATTTT. It specifies CASSQRRLAGGVQYF.

This clone showed up just once. V and J are TRBV7-9 and TRBJ1-1; a weak D match, TRBD1 (5 bases). Trimming cost V 0 bases and J 11 bases, with 10 bases left between them. The V gene's germline CDR1 is SEHNR and CDR2 FQNEAQ (reference sequence). The CDR3 length is 12 residues. CDR3 protein: CASSLALGEAFF. In nucleotides, the CDR3 is TGTGCCAGCAGCTTAGCGCTAGGGGAGGCTTTCTTT.

With respect to this clone: The same CDR3 is also encoded by other DNA sequences in this sample. J is TRBJ1-2 and V is TRBV5-1; D is possibly TRBD1 (5 bases). Trimming removed 2 bases at V and 6 bases at J, with 14 bases between. This CDR3 has 14 residues. Germline V CDR1 and CDR2: SGHRS, YFSETQ. The CDR3 sequence: CASSLESGRHGYTF. CDR3 coding DNA: TGCGCCAGCAGCTTAGAGTCAGGGAGACATGGCTACACCTTC.

This chain connects TRBV2 to TRBJ1-5, with D tentatively TRBD1 (5 bases). CDR3 size: 17 residues. The V gene's germline CDR1 is SNHLY and CDR2 FYNNEI. V was cut by 5 bases and J by 6 bases, with 23 bases left in between. In DNA form, the CDR3 reads TGTGCCAGCAGTAGGAGCCAGGCAGGGATAAATCCTCAGCCCCAGCATTTT. Amino acids: CASSRSQAGINPQPQHF.

The genes are TRBV5-8 and TRBJ1-4, with a weak D call TRBD1 (5 bases). Germline CDR1 is SGHTS and CDR2 is YDEGEE. This CDR3 has 15 amino acids. V was trimmed by 0 bases and J by 3 bases, leaving 9 bases between them. The DNA for the CDR3 is TGTGCCAGCAGCTTGGGGGGCCTGGCTAATGAAAAACTGTTTTTT. This codes for CASSLGGLANEKLFF.

The genes are TRBV11-2 and TRBJ2-3; D might be TRBD1 (5 bases). Germline V gives CDR1 SGHAT, CDR2 FQNNGV. This CDR3 is built from 14 residues. Between the trimmed V and J ends, which lost 8 bases and 6 bases, there was a span of 18 bases. CDR3 amino acids: CASARQPHTDTQYF. For the CDR3, the DNA is TGTGCCAGCGCCCGACAGCCACATACGGATACGCAGTATTTT.

The chain has TRBV7-6 and TRBJ2-3; D not resolved. The CDR3 is 16 amino acids. Germline V gene sequence: CDR1 SGHVS, CDR2 FNYEAQ. V lost 1 base, J lost 0 bases, and 11 bases lay in between. The CDR3 spells CASSLGAVSSTDTQYF. The CDR3 coding sequence is TGTGCCAGCAGCTTAGGCGCGGTCAGCAGCACAGATACGCAGTATTTT.

The V gene is TRBV28, the J gene TRBJ2-3; TRBD1 agrees at 10 bases. The CDR3 spans 17 residues. The junction had 9 bases not matched to a gene; V was cut back by 6 bases and J by 0 bases. Per germline, CDR1 MDHEN and CDR2 SYDVKM. The CDR3 DNA reads as TGTGCCAGCAGCTCCGGGACAGGGGCCTTTAGCACAGATACGCAGTATTTT. This gives the protein CASSSGTGAFSTDTQYF.

This chain connects TRBV21-1 to TRBJ2-7; whether TRBD1, the table's D call, matches the DNA was not checked. TRBV21-1 is a pseudogene locus. This CDR3 contains 14 residues. The chain's CDR3 is CASTKPGHPLEQYF. CDR3 coding DNA: TGTGCCAGCACCAAGCCGGGACACCCCTTGGAGCAGTACTTC.